This T cell receptor (beta chain) is drawn from a study of blood T cells in healthy people across ages. Using a J-beta primer mix together with a sample-barcoded 5' primer, a second PCR was run for 7 to 11 cycles. CDR3-containing paired-end reads numbering at least 2.5 million came from each sample. Each CDR3 protein gets one entry after TCRdb re-called the 5' RACE reads with MiXCR. The sample contains fewer than 2 million distinct CDR3 sequences, around 40% of which appear only once. This clonotype was counted only a few times. What it binds is not known. The study's findings and limits: A conclusive naive versus antigen-experienced comparison was prevented by the unsorted PBMCs. It was found that TCR beta diversity correlated strongly with the percentage of naive T cells. A roughly linear fall in TCR beta diversity per million T cells was seen with increasing age.

This receptor was taken from a human donor in good health. Material: blood.

The CDR3 DNA reads TGTGCCAGCAGTTACTCGAGAGAGGCCGCCTTCGACGTTTCGCAGTACTTC. Translating gives CASSYSREAAFDVSQYF. V is TRBV6-2 or TRBV6-3 and J is TRBJ2-7; D remains unclear. The ends were cut back, 0 bases at V and 9 bases at J, with 24 bases in the middle. CDR1 MNHEY and CDR2 SVGEGT come from the germline V gene. This CDR3 has 17 amino acids.